This T cell receptor beta chain was captured in a study of technical replicates of blood from four donors. Generated by immunoSEQ multiplex PCR, the TCRdb table keeps only in-frame clones and is missing some. The sample has about 75,000 clones; 91% are singletons. Trimming took 8 bases from V and 4 from J; bases not matched to a gene: 13. Germline V lookup: CDR1 MDHEN, CDR2 SYDVKM. This CDR3 has 16 amino acids. This chain links TRBV28 with TRBJ2-3; 9 bases fit TRBD1. The clonotype was recovered from a human donor in good health. Some clones in this sample may be carry-over from other donors' samples. Specimen: T cells isolated from PBMCs. The CDR3 spells CASPPPGQGIPDTQYF. The CDR3 DNA sequence: TGTGCCAGCCCCCCCCCTGGACAGGGGATCCCAGATACGCAGTATTTT.